These 23 T cell receptor beta chains were all obtained from the same sample, sequenced in a study of blood T cell repertoires in COVID-19. Assay used: immunoSEQ multiplex PCR; TCRdb lists only in-frame clones, some missing. The data hold some 270,000 clones, with about 90% observed a single time. Sequenced: PBMCs or T cells enriched from blood (not recorded which). These receptors were taken from a woman between 55 and 75 years old who had recovered from COVID-19.

The chain is built from TRBV18 and TRBJ1-5; TRBD1 agrees at 8 bases. Germline V gene data show CDR1 as KGHSH and CDR2 as LQKENI. The V gene end was trimmed by 6 bases and the J gene end by 0 bases; junction bases not matched to a gene: 7. This CDR3 comprises 16 residues. CDR3 residues: CASSPGTGTSNQPQHF. The DNA of the CDR3 is TGTGCCAGCTCCCCCGGGACAGGAACTAGCAATCAGCCCCAGCATTTT.

The chain couples TRBV12-3 or TRBV12-4 to TRBJ1-2, with D perhaps TRBD1 (5 bases). Between the trimmed V and J ends, which lost 4 bases and 4 bases, there was a span of 7 bases. The CDR3 loop spans 12 amino acids. The CDR3 loop reads CASSYTGYGYTF. CDR3 DNA sequence: TGTGCCAGCAGTTATACAGGCTATGGCTACACCTTC.

The chain links TRBV2 to TRBJ2-2, with no clear D. V shed 8 bases and J shed 16 bases, with 17 bases lying between them. The V gene's germline CDR1 is SNHLY and CDR2 FYNNEI. This CDR3 has 11 residues. For the CDR3, the DNA is TGTGCCAGCTCTAGAAGCGAAGTTCCGTTTTTT. Amino acids: CASSRSEVPFF.

The rearrangement joins TRBV2 to TRBJ2-7, with TRBD1 identical over 7 bases. The length of the CDR3 is 12 residues. V shed 6 bases, J shed 5 bases, and the junction held 4 bases outside the gene matches. Germline CDR1 SNHLY, CDR2 FYNNEI. CDR3 coding DNA: TGTGCCAGCAGCAGGGGGTTAGACGAGCAGTACTTC. Amino acids: CASSRGLDEQYF.

This rearrangement joins TRBV7-2 to TRBJ2-1; 8 bases match TRBD1. The CDR3 covers 14 residues. V gave up 5 bases and J gave up 0 bases; unmatched junction bases: 0. Germline-derived CDR1 and CDR2 are SGHTA and FQGNSA. CDR3 sequence: CASSGQGSYNEQFF. As DNA, the CDR3 is TGTGCCAGCAGCGGACAGGGCTCCTACAATGAGCAGTTCTTC.

Here the CDR3 reads CASSAGGNEQFF. DNA for the CDR3: TGTGCCAGCTCAGCGGGGGGCAATGAGCAGTTCTTC. The chain employs TRBV11-3 and TRBJ2-1, with 9 bases that match TRBD2. The germline gives CDR1 SGHNT, CDR2 YENEEA. The CDR3 length is 12 residues. J lost 6 bases, V lost 8 bases, and 2 bases had no gene match. The full variable domain, its missing parts supplied by reference TRBV11-3 and TRBJ2-1, is EAGVVQSPRYKIIEKKQPVAFWCNPISGHNTLYWYLQNLGQGPELLIRYENEEAVDDSQLPKDRFSAERLKGVDSTLKIQPAELGDSAVYLCASSAGGNEQFFGPGTRLTVL.

This chain links TRBV3-1 (or the pseudogene TRBV3-2) with TRBJ2-2; 7 bases are a match to TRBD2. The germline gives CDR1 LGHDT, CDR2 YNNKEL (reference sequence). J gave up 1 base and V 2 bases, and 4 bases lay outside the gene matches. CDR3 length equals 16 residues. The CDR3 is CASSQRLAVNTGELFF. In nucleotides, the CDR3 is TGTGCCAGCAGCCAAAGGCTAGCGGTGAACACCGGGGAGCTGTTTTTT.

This clone has only one observation. This chain links TRBV24-1 with TRBJ2-5; 7 bases map to TRBD1. Germline V gives CDR1 KGHDR, CDR2 SFDVKD. The CDR3 runs 13 residues. Losses at the gene ends were 3 bases for V and 5 bases for J; bases not matched to a gene: 2. CDR3 bases: TGTGCCACCAGTGATCCGGACAGGGAGACCCAGTACTTC. Translating it yields CATSDPDRETQYF.

The chain joins TRBV6-5 to TRBJ2-2; 7 nucleotides align to TRBD2. The V and J ends lost 0 bases and 5 bases, in that order; junction bases with no gene match: 3. Germline loops: CDR1 MNHEY, CDR2 SVGAGI. The CDR3 totals 15 residues. The DNA of the CDR3 is TGTGCCAGCAGTTACTCCCTGGGGGGGACCGGGGAGCTGTTTTTT. It encodes CASSYSLGGTGELFF.

This chain joins TRBV3-1 (or the pseudogene TRBV3-2) and TRBJ2-3, with 8 bases matching TRBD2. V shed 5 bases, J shed 0 bases, and the junction held 10 bases outside the gene matches. This CDR3 has 17 amino acids. Germline V CDR1 and CDR2: LGHDT, YNNKEL (reference sequence). The CDR3 loop is CASSETGGVTSTDTQYF. The CDR3 DNA is TGTGCCAGCAGCGAAACGGGGGGGGTGACTAGCACAGATACGCAGTATTTT.

V gene TRBV3-1 (or the pseudogene TRBV3-2) combines with J gene TRBJ2-7, with a weak D call TRBD1 (6 bases). CDR3 size: 16 residues. From germline, CDR1 is LGHDT and CDR2 YNNKEL (reference sequence). Trimming pared 4 bases from V and 3 bases from J, leaving 19 bases between. The CDR3 DNA reads as TGTGCCAGCAGCCTCCTAGTTCGGCAGGGGAACTACGAGCAGTACTTC. It specifies CASSLLVRQGNYEQYF.

V usage is TRBV6-5 and J usage is TRBJ2-1; the match to TRBD2 covers 13 bases. Trimming at V came to 7 bases and at J to 4 bases, leaving 4 bases not matched to a gene. This CDR3 contains 15 residues. CDR1 is MNHEY and CDR2 is SVGAGI in the germline V gene. DNA of the CDR3: TGTGCCAGCATAAAGGGACTAGCGGGGTACAATGAGCAGTTCTTC. This encodes CASIKGLAGYNEQFF.

The chain uses TRBV6-5 and TRBJ1-4, with D perhaps TRBD1 (6 bases). Germline CDR1 MNHEY, CDR2 SVGAGI. Trimming pared 8 bases from V and 5 bases from J, leaving 12 bases between. The CDR3 length is 13 residues. CDR3 in amino acids: CASAGTMNEKLFF. The DNA of the CDR3 is TGTGCCAGCGCTGGGACAATGAATGAAAAACTGTTTTTT.

The V and J genes are TRBV6-5 and TRBJ1-1; TRBD1 is a possible D gene (5 bases). The CDR3 consists of 12 residues. Germline CDR1 MNHEY, CDR2 SVGAGI. Trimming cost V 6 bases and J 6 bases, with 11 bases left between them. CDR3 residues: CASRAGGAEAFF. In DNA, the CDR3 is TGTGCCAGCAGGGCGGGGGGGGCTGAAGCTTTCTTT.

This chain links TRBV29-1 with TRBJ1-1, with 8 positions matching TRBD1. The CDR3 runs to 14 residues. V lost 7 bases to trimming and J lost 1 base; unmatched junction nucleotides: 8. Germline assignment: CDR1 SQVTM and CDR2 ANQGSEA. CDR3 DNA sequence: TGCAGCGCTTCAAGGACAGGGTCGAACACTGAAGCTTTCTTT. Amino acids: CSASRTGSNTEAFF. Variable domain in full (rest from reference TRBV29-1 and TRBJ1-1): SAVISQKPSRDICQRGTSLTIQCQVDSQVTMMFWYRQQPGQSLTLIATANQGSEATYESGFVIDKFPISRPNLTFSTLTVSNMSPEDSSIYLCSASRTGSNTEAFFGQGTRLTVV.

Only a few counts were recorded for this clone. J is TRBJ1-3 and V is TRBV18, with TRBD1 matching 7 bases. V was clipped by 1 base and J by 5 bases; unmatched bases: 8. The CDR3 has 16 residues. CDR1 is KGHSH, CDR2 LQKENI, per germline. Written as DNA, the CDR3 is TGTGCCAGCTCACCACAGGAGGGGGCATTTAGAAACACCATATATTTT. This gives the protein CASSPQEGAFRNTIYF.

The rearrangement joins TRBV6-1 to TRBJ2-5; D is perhaps TRBD1 (6 bases). Trimming took 1 base from V and 2 from J, leaving 11 bases between them. Germline V lookup: CDR1 MNHNS, CDR2 SASEGT. CDR3 size: 15 residues. The CDR3 bases are TGTGCCAGCAGTGAAGGGACAGTTCAACAAGAGACCCAGTACTTC. This sequence encodes CASSEGTVQQETQYF.

This rearrangement joins TRBV29-1 to TRBJ1-5; 11 positions agree with TRBD1. The CDR3 has 13 amino acids. CDR1 is SQVTM, CDR2 ANQGSEA, per germline. Germline trimming cut 6 bases from V and 7 bases from J; bases unmatched to any gene: 5. CDR3 coding DNA: TGCAGCGTCGGACAGGGGGCAGAGCAGCCCCAGCATTTT. Translation: CSVGQGAEQPQHF.

The chain carries TRBV19 and TRBJ1-6; D gene uncertain. This CDR3 has 15 amino acids. Germline CDR1 and CDR2: LNHDA and SQIVND (reference sequence). V was clipped by 5 bases and J by 8 bases, with 16 bases between them. The CDR3 DNA is TGTGCCAGTAGTCCCGGGGTCTTTGGGGATTCACCCCTCCACTTT. Residues: CASSPGVFGDSPLHF.

The chain is built from TRBV7-9 and TRBJ2-2; 7 bases fit TRBD1. The length of the CDR3 is 15 residues. CDR1 and CDR2 from the germline V gene are SEHNR and FQNEAQ (reference sequence). After removal of 6 bases from V and 10 bases from J, the junction contained 14 bases not matched to a gene. Written as DNA, the CDR3 is TGTGCCAGCAGAACCGGGAACAGGGGAGTAGAGGAGCTGTTTTTT. Amino acid sequence: CASRTGNRGVEELFF.

In DNA form, the CDR3 reads TGTGCCAGCAGTTGGGGAGCCGATCAGCCCCAGCATTTT. This sequence encodes CASSWGADQPQHF. V and J are TRBV28 and TRBJ1-5; no firm D call. CDR3 length equals 13 residues. Germline CDR1 reads MDHEN; CDR2 reads SYDVKM. Deletions cut 4 bases from V and 5 bases from J, with 9 bases between.

The chain combines TRBV9 with TRBJ2-7; D is perhaps TRBD1 (6 bases). The CDR3 has 16 residues. In germline, CDR1 is SGDLS, CDR2 YYNGEE. V dropped 0 bases and J dropped 4 bases, with 17 bases sitting between them. In nucleotides, the CDR3 is TGTGCCAGCAGCGTAGCCAGTACAGGGCTGATATACGAGCAGTACTTC. It translates to CASSVASTGLIYEQYF.

DNA for the CDR3: TGCAGCGTGGCGGGACTAGCGGGAGGATCCACAGATACGCAGTATTTT. The encoded protein is CSVAGLAGGSTDTQYF. The gene calls are TRBV29-1 and TRBJ2-3; TRBD2 aligns across 15 bases. This CDR3 spans 16 amino acids. The ends lost 6 bases at V and 2 bases at J; junction bases unmatched: 6. The germline CDR1 and CDR2 sequences are SQVTM and ANQGSEA.